This is a list of T cell receptor beta chains from one sample in a study of T cell responses to AZD1222 COVID-19 vaccine. Clones were sequenced by immunoSEQ multiplex PCR, and TCRdb holds only the in-frame ones, with some missing. The data contain 100,000 to 150,000 clones, roughly 85% of them singletons. The sequencing here drew on peripheral blood, taken on day 0 of AZD1222 vaccination. The receptors originated from an adult in good health. Both conserved end residues are part of each CDR3. Each record gives: D gene, V gene, J gene, CDR3 length, clone size, CDR3 DNA, CDR3 protein. The D gene is left open where the match is weak. The listing skips clone size in some rows; elsewhere it reads once, few, many or a size class.

.,TRBV19,TRBJ1-2,15,few,TGTGCCAGTAGTAACCGACAGGCCCGGGGGTATGGCTACACCTTC,CASSNRQARGYGYTF
.,TRBV19,TRBJ1-3,13,.,TGTGCCAGTAGTATGGTCTCTGGAAACACCATATATTTT,CASSMVSGNTIYF
.,TRBV6-1,TRBJ2-7,14,few,TGTGCCAGCAGTGACCCCGGACTTATGGGAGAGCAGTACTTC,CASSDPGLMGEQYF
.,TRBV6-5,TRBJ2-7,12,.,TGTGCCAGCAGGATTGGCCCTACGAGGGAGTACTTC,CASRIGPTREYF
.,TRBV5-8,TRBJ2-1,14,.,TGTGCCAGCAGCTTGGGGCCCGCCTACAATGAGCAGTTCTTC,CASSLGPAYNEQFF
TRBD2,TRBV7-6,TRBJ2-7,13,.,TGTGCCAGCAGCTTAAACGGGGGGGCCGAGCAGTACTTC,CASSLNGGAEQYF
.,TRBV3-1/TRBV3-2,TRBJ1-5,15,.,TGTGCCAGCAGCCGAAGTCAGGGTTCGGGGCAGCCCCAGCATTTT,CASSRSQGSGQPQHF
TRBD1,TRBV3-1/TRBV3-2,TRBJ2-7,13,.,TGTGCCAGCAACCGACAGGGGTCCTACGAGCAGTACTTC,CASNRQGSYEQYF
.,TRBV28,TRBJ1-2,13,few,TGTGCCAGCAGTTTGACAGCGTTCGATGGCTACACCTTC,CASSLTAFDGYTF
TRBD1,TRBV7-2,TRBJ1-4,21,.,TGTGCCAGCAGCTTAGCGGGACAGGGCGAGGTTGTCTTTCCAACTAATGAAAAACTGTTTTTT,CASSLAGQGEVVFPTNEKLFF
TRBD2,TRBV6-2/TRBV6-3,TRBJ2-1,15,once,TGTGCCAGCAGCTCTCCGTCTAGCGGGAGGAATGAGCAGTTCTTC,CASSSPSSGRNEQFF
.,TRBV7-9,TRBJ1-3,14,.,TGTGCCAGCAGCTTACAGAACTCTGGAAACACCATATATTTT,CASSLQNSGNTIYF
.,TRBV5-1,TRBJ1-2,15,.,TGCGCCAGCAGCCCTAGGGACGGCCCTGTCAATGGCTACACCTTC,CASSPRDGPVNGYTF
TRBD2,TRBV7-2,TRBJ2-5,14,.,TGTGCCAGCAGCTTAACGGGGGGGAGGGAGACCCAGTACTTC,CASSLTGGRETQYF
TRBD2,TRBV3-1/TRBV3-2,TRBJ2-7,14,.,TGTGCCAGCAGGCCTAGCGGGGGGGTGCCCGAGCAGTACTTC,CASRPSGGVPEQYF
TRBD1,TRBV9,TRBJ2-1,15,few,TGTGCCAGCAGCGTTGACAGGGGGCAGGGTGATGAGCAGTTCTTC,CASSVDRGQGDEQFF
.,TRBV6-6,TRBJ2-7,13,.,TGTGCCAGCAGTCTCGAGATTAGGTACGAGCAGTACTTC,CASSLEIRYEQYF
.,TRBV6-5,TRBJ1-1,13,.,TGTGCCAGCAGTTACGGCGGACGAGTGGAAGCTTTCTTT,CASSYGGRVEAFF
.,TRBV30,TRBJ1-2,13,.,TGTGCCTGGAGTCCGCCGGGAAGCTATGGCTACACCTTC,CAWSPPGSYGYTF
TRBD2,TRBV5-4,TRBJ2-1,16,few,TGTGCCAGCAGCTTGGCTAGCGGGAGATCAAACAATGAGCAGTTCTTC,CASSLASGRSNNEQFF
.,TRBV10-3,TRBJ2-7,14,.,TGTGCCATCAGACCCACAGGGTGGAACAACGAGCAGTACTTC,CAIRPTGWNNEQYF
TRBD1,TRBV5-6,TRBJ1-5,17,.,TGTGCCAGCAGCGACGGACAGGGTCATGAAAGCAATCAGCCCCAGCATTTT,CASSDGQGHESNQPQHF
.,TRBV5-1,TRBJ1-5,16,.,TGCGCCAGCAGCCCCGGGGGGGACGGGGGCAATCAGCCCCAGCATTTT,CASSPGGDGGNQPQHF
.,TRBV2,TRBJ2-7,13,.,TGTGCCAGCAGTGAAATTTTTGACGGCGAGCAGTACTTC,CASSEIFDGEQYF
TRBD1,TRBV11-2,TRBJ2-7,19,.,TGTGCCAGCAGCTCTATTTCCCCGAGAGGGACAGCATCTTCCTACGAGCAGTACTTC,CASSSISPRGTASSYEQYF
.,TRBV7-2,TRBJ1-6,16,.,TGTGCCAGCACCCGTTCCCCAGATCGGATGAATTCACCCCTCCACTTT,CASTRSPDRMNSPLHF
TRBD1,TRBV7-9,TRBJ1-2,14,.,TGTGCCAGCAGCTCACGGGACAGGGTGGACGGCTACACCTTC,CASSSRDRVDGYTF
.,TRBV2,TRBJ2-4,13,.,TGTGCCAGCAGGGTACAGGTCAAGAACATTCAGTACTTC,CASRVQVKNIQYF
.,TRBV6-2/TRBV6-3,TRBJ2-2,12,.,TGTGCCAGCAGTTACGACACCGGGGAGCTGTTTTTT,CASSYDTGELFF
TRBD2,TRBV10-3,TRBJ2-1,16,once,TGTGCCATCAGTGAGCGTGGCGGGAGCTCCTACAATGAGCAGTTCTTC,CAISERGGSSYNEQFF
.,TRBV7-3,TRBJ2-1,15,.,TGTGCCAGCAGCTTAGAGGGGAAGGGGTACAATGAGCAGTTCTTC,CASSLEGKGYNEQFF
.,TRBV7-9,TRBJ1-2,12,once,TGTGCCAGCAGCGATCAGACCTATGGCTACACCTTC,CASSDQTYGYTF
.,TRBV7-9,TRBJ2-3,13,few,TGTGCCAGCAGCGGGCAGGGAGGAGATACGCAGTATTTT,CASSGQGGDTQYF
.,TRBV2,TRBJ2-2,15,.,TGTGCCAGCAGTGAGCGCGAGGGATATGTCGGGGAGCTGTTTTTT,CASSEREGYVGELFF
.,TRBV6-5,TRBJ1-1,15,once,TGTGCCAGCAGGGGTTCTTGGGGCAAGGGCACTGAAGCTTTCTTT,CASRGSWGKGTEAFF
TRBD1,TRBV18,TRBJ1-1,14,.,TGTGCCAGCTCACCACCGGACAGGGGCTCTGAAGCTTTCTTT,CASSPPDRGSEAFF
.,TRBV28,TRBJ2-7,10,.,TGTGCCAGCGATATGAGCCAGCAGTACTTC,CASDMSQQYF
TRBD1,TRBV11-3,TRBJ2-7,15,.,TGTGCCAGCAGCTTAAACAGGGGGAATTTCAACGAGCAGTACTTC,CASSLNRGNFNEQYF
.,TRBV2,TRBJ1-1,15,.,TGTGCCAGCAGTGGACGAATTTCCATGAACACTGAAGCTTTCTTT,CASSGRISMNTEAFF
.,TRBV14,TRBJ1-4,15,.,TGTGCCAGCAGCCGGGGGATGGGGTACCAGGAAAAACTGTTTTTT,CASSRGMGYQEKLFF
.,TRBV15,TRBJ1-2,15,.,TGTGCCACCAGCAGAGAGCGGGGCAGTTACTATGGCTACACCTTC,CATSRERGSYYGYTF
.,TRBV6-5,TRBJ1-2,15,.,TGTGCCAGCAGTTACCCCCGGGACAACGCCTATGGCTACACCTTC,CASSYPRDNAYGYTF
.,TRBV10-3,TRBJ1-1,14,.,TGTGCCATCAGTGTGAAGCTATTGAACACTGAAGCTTTCTTT,CAISVKLLNTEAFF
TRBD2,TRBV24-1,TRBJ2-1,17,.,TGTGCCACCAGACGACTAGCGGGAGACCGCTCCTACAATGAGCAGTTCTTC,CATRRLAGDRSYNEQFF
.,TRBV3-1/TRBV3-2,TRBJ2-7,13,.,TGTGCCAGCAGCCCCTTCGGGGGAGGCGAGCAGTACTTC,CASSPFGGGEQYF
.,TRBV7-6,TRBJ1-3,11,.,TGTGCCTGTAAGTGGGGAAACACCATATATTTT,CACKWGNTIYF
.,TRBV4-3,TRBJ1-2,13,.,TGCGCCAGCAGCCAAGCTTTAAACTATGGCTACACCTTC,CASSQALNYGYTF
TRBD1,TRBV5-1,TRBJ1-2,14,.,TGCGCCAGCAGCTTACAGGGGGTGAGCTATGGCTACACCTTC,CASSLQGVSYGYTF
TRBD1,TRBV5-6,TRBJ2-7,14,.,TGTGCCAGCAGCAACAGGGGTTTCCCGGTCGAGCAGTACTTC,CASSNRGFPVEQYF
.,TRBV19,TRBJ1-5,12,.,TGTGCCAGTAGTCTGTGGAATCAGCCCCAGCATTTT,CASSLWNQPQHF
.,TRBV24-1,TRBJ2-1,13,.,TGTGCCACCAGTGATTTTCTATACAATGAGCAGTTCTTC,CATSDFLYNEQFF
TRBD2,TRBV3-1/TRBV3-2,TRBJ2-4,13,few,TGTGCCAGCAGCCAAGATGAGGCGGGGGGCAGTTACTTC,CASSQDEAGGSYF
.,TRBV10-1,TRBJ1-6,13,.,TGCGCCAGCAGTCAGGGTTCTAATTCACCCCTCCACTTT,CASSQGSNSPLHF
.,TRBV27,TRBJ2-3,14,.,TGTGCCAGCAGTTTGTTCGAGCCCACAGATACGCAGTATTTT,CASSLFEPTDTQYF
.,TRBV2,TRBJ1-1,13,.,TGTGCCAGCGCGGTGGGAATGAACACTGAAGCTTTCTTT,CASAVGMNTEAFF
TRBD1,TRBV7-9,TRBJ1-2,14,.,TGTGCCAGCAGCCCGACAGGGAACCTCTATGGCTACACCTTC,CASSPTGNLYGYTF
TRBD2,TRBV15,TRBJ2-3,16,.,TGTGCCACCAGCAGAGATAGTAGCGGGGCGACAGATACGCAGTATTTT,CATSRDSSGATDTQYF
TRBD2,TRBV5-1,TRBJ2-1,14,.,TGCGCCAGCAGCTCTACTAGCGGGAGGAATGAGCAGTTCTTC,CASSSTSGRNEQFF
TRBD2,TRBV11-2,TRBJ2-1,17,.,TGTGCCAGCAGCTTTCCGGGACTAGCGGGAGGGCTCTATGAGCAGTTCTTC,CASSFPGLAGGLYEQFF